This TCR beta chain came from a study of blood T cells in healthy people across ages. CDR1 and CDR2 (germline): MNHEY, SVGAGI. The CDR3 is made up of 11 amino acids. V was trimmed by 11 bases and J by 5 bases, leaving 10 bases between them. Study findings and constraints: Any changes in expanded clonotypes were possibly confounded, as donor CMV status remained unknown.

Next came a second PCR, run for about 6 to 11 cycles, which used a sample-barcoded 5' primer along with a J-beta primer mix. A single record per CDR3 protein comes from TCRdb applying MiXCR to the 5' RACE reads. This sample carries more than 1,000,000 distinct CDR3 sequences, under 30% of them seen once, and the ten largest clones take about 0.69%. On this clonotype itself: Its antigen is currently unknown.

This same sample was also taken into another study, of T cells of mothers and their children.

The chain carries TRBV6-5 and TRBJ2-1; D unclear. Sequenced: blood. This clonotype originated in a girl under 10 years old in good health. The CDR3 nucleotides are TGTGCCGCCCGCGCGGACAATGAGCAGTTCTTC. Encoded protein: CAARADNEQFF.